The rows below give T cell receptor beta chains drawn from one sample of a study of T cell responses to AZD1222 COVID-19 vaccine. The repertoire was sequenced with immunoSEQ multiplex PCR; TCRdb's copy has only in-frame clones and lacks some. This sample has around 110,000 clones, with 85% to 90% found just once. The sequenced sample was peripheral blood, obtained on day 0 of AZD1222 vaccination. All receptors derive from an adult in good health. CDR3s include the opening cysteine and the closing phenylalanine or tryptophan. A D gene is named only where the DNA matches it firmly. Rows may omit the clone size; those that give it use once, few, many or a size class.

j_call,v_call,d_call,clone_size,cdr3_nt,cdr3_aa
TRBJ1-3,TRBV19,.,.,TGTGCCAGTAGTATTGGCTACTCTGGAAACACCATATATTTT,CASSIGYSGNTIYF
TRBJ1-1,TRBV3-1/TRBV3-2,.,.,TGTGCCAGCAGCCAAGGCCCACGGGAGGCTTTCTTT,CASSQGPREAFF
TRBJ2-2,TRBV24-1,.,.,TGTGCCACCAGTGAAGTTGTCACCGGGGAGCTGTTTTTT,CATSEVVTGELFF
TRBJ2-1,TRBV12-5,.,.,TGTGCTAGTGGTTTCAAGCGGGACACCTTTTTTAGCTCCTACAATGAGCAGTTCTTC,CASGFKRDTFFSSYNEQFF
TRBJ2-1,TRBV19,TRBD2,.,TGTGCCAGTAGTCCGCCTAGCGGGTCCCTACATGAGCAGTTCTTC,CASSPPSGSLHEQFF
TRBJ2-7,TRBV4-1,.,.,TGCGCCAGCAGCCATACCTGGGCAGGGGATGAGCAGTACTTC,CASSHTWAGDEQYF
TRBJ1-1,TRBV27,.,.,TGTGCCAGCAGTTTCGTTAAGGGAGGTGAAGCTTTCTTT,CASSFVKGGEAFF
TRBJ1-6,TRBV18,.,once,TGTGCCAGCTCACCAGGAGGCTCCTATAATTCACCCCTCCACTTT,CASSPGGSYNSPLHF
TRBJ1-5,TRBV5-6,.,.,TGTGCCAGCAGCTCTAGGACATTTAGCAATCAGCCCCAGCATTTT,CASSSRTFSNQPQHF
TRBJ2-7,TRBV24-1,TRBD1,.,TGTGCCGCCGGGACAGGGTCCTACGAGCAGTACTTC,CAAGTGSYEQYF
TRBJ2-2,TRBV5-1,.,.,TGCGCCAGCAGCTTGCTAGACCCCGGGGAGCTGTTTTTT,CASSLLDPGELFF
TRBJ1-6,TRBV5-1,.,once,TGCGCCAGCAGCCGGGACATTAACCCCCAATCACCCCTCCACTTT,CASSRDINPQSPLHF
TRBJ2-2,TRBV9,TRBD2,.,TGTGCCAGCAGCGTAGTTCCTAGCGGGAGGGAGGGGGAGCTGTTTTTT,CASSVVPSGREGELFF
TRBJ1-1,TRBV6-5,.,.,TGTGCCAGCAGGGAGTCGGAAGGGGGTCGAACTGAAGCTTTCTTT,CASRESEGGRTEAFF
TRBJ1-2,TRBV18,.,.,TGTGCCAGCTCACCACCAGGGACCCATTCCAATGGCTACACCTTC,CASSPPGTHSNGYTF
TRBJ1-3,TRBV5-1,.,.,TGCGCCAGCAGCGCATCAGGGAACTCTGGAAACACCATATATTTT,CASSASGNSGNTIYF
TRBJ1-1,TRBV12-3/TRBV12-4,TRBD1,.,TGTGCCAGCAGTTACAGGGGGCCTGAAGCTTTCTTT,CASSYRGPEAFF
TRBJ1-3,TRBV4-1,TRBD1,.,TGCGCCAGCAGCCAAGACTTTGAACAGGGGGTGCACGGAAACACCATATATTTT,CASSQDFEQGVHGNTIYF
TRBJ1-1,TRBV29-1,.,.,TGCAGCGCCCCCATGGGGGGGCGAGAAACTGAAGCTTTCTTT,CSAPMGGRETEAFF
TRBJ2-5,TRBV5-1,TRBD2,.,TGCGCCAGCAGCCCACTAGCGGGACCACAAGAGACCCAGTACTTC,CASSPLAGPQETQYF
TRBJ2-1,TRBV9,TRBD2,.,TGTGCCAGCAGCGTACTAGCGGGGATCTACAATGAGCAGTTCTTC,CASSVLAGIYNEQFF
TRBJ2-2,TRBV5-1,.,.,TGCGCCAGCAGCTTGCGGGCAGGGAACACCGGGGAGCTGTTTTTT,CASSLRAGNTGELFF
TRBJ1-2,TRBV18,.,.,TGTGCCAGCTCCCCCAGCCGAGACACATATGGCTACACCTTC,CASSPSRDTYGYTF
TRBJ1-2,TRBV4-1,.,.,TGCGCCAGCAGCCAAGGGGCGGGCGTCTTCCTCGGCTACACCTTC,CASSQGAGVFLGYTF
TRBJ2-5,TRBV27,TRBD2,.,TGTGCCAGCACCAAGACTAGCGGGGGACAAGAGACCCAGTACTTC,CASTKTSGGQETQYF
TRBJ2-2,TRBV7-8,.,.,TGTGCCAGCAGTCGTGTGGTCCGGGGGCCCGTCGGGGAGCTGTTTTTT,CASSRVVRGPVGELFF
TRBJ2-7,TRBV19,TRBD1,.,TGTGCCAGTAGTACCTGGGGACAGGGGGACTACGAGCAGTACTTC,CASSTWGQGDYEQYF
TRBJ1-6,TRBV6-2/TRBV6-3,.,.,TGTGCCAGCAGTTACGGGGGTTCACCCCTCCACTTT,CASSYGGSPLHF
TRBJ2-7,TRBV24-1,.,few,TGTGCCACCAGTGGAGTCTATGCCTACGAGCAGTACTTC,CATSGVYAYEQYF
TRBJ1-4,TRBV7-2,TRBD1,.,TGTGCCAGCAGCATCCGACAGGGACCTAATGAAAAACTGTTTTTT,CASSIRQGPNEKLFF
TRBJ1-1,TRBV6-5,.,.,TGTGCCAGCAGTTCTACGGGTGGCACTGAAGCTTTCTTT,CASSSTGGTEAFF
TRBJ1-2,TRBV25-1,.,.,TGTGCCAGCAGCTCTAATATCCCCGGACGGCATGGCTACACCTTC,CASSSNIPGRHGYTF
TRBJ1-5,TRBV27,TRBD1,.,TGTGCCAGCAGCCTAGGACAGGACCAAAGGCCCCAGCATTTT,CASSLGQDQRPQHF
TRBJ2-1,TRBV6-5,.,.,TGTGCCAGCAGTTACAGGGCGGCTTCCTACAATGAGCAGTTCTTC,CASSYRAASYNEQFF
TRBJ1-3,TRBV19,.,.,TGTGCCAGTAGTATCGCGGCTAGCTCTGGAAACACCATATATTTT,CASSIAASSGNTIYF
TRBJ2-3,TRBV28,.,.,TGTGCCAGCACCTCGGGACACACCACAGATACGCAGTATTTT,CASTSGHTTDTQYF
TRBJ2-1,TRBV28,TRBD2,.,TGTGCCAGCAGAAGGACTAGCGGCTACAATGAGCAGTTCTTC,CASRRTSGYNEQFF
TRBJ2-7,TRBV24-1,.,.,TGTGCCACCAGTCGGGGTCTCGGCTACGAGCAGTACTTC,CATSRGLGYEQYF
TRBJ1-5,TRBV19,.,.,TGTGCCAGTAGTATCGCGCAGGGGCAGCCCCAGCATTTT,CASSIAQGQPQHF
TRBJ2-6,TRBV6-5,.,.,TGTGCCAGCAGCGACGGCAAGGCTGGGGCCAACGTCCTGACTTTC,CASSDGKAGANVLTF